This T cell receptor beta chain was recovered during a study of radiotherapy plus CTLA-4 blockade in lung cancer. Study in general: Around 18% of enrolled patients responded objectively, and 31% had disease control. Whole-study results and caveats: Subsequent to radiotherapy plus ipilimumab, tumor-derived TCR clones underwent expansion in blood.

Note on this clone: Its antigen remains unknown.

Trimming removed 1 base at V and 7 bases at J, with 17 bases between. This CDR3 region has 15 residues. Germline V lookup: CDR1 SGDLS, CDR2 YYNGEE. Clones were sequenced by immunoSEQ multiplex PCR, and TCRdb holds only the in-frame ones, with some missing. The sample includes 90,000 or so clones, approximately 83% of them seen just once. Here the sequenced sample was peripheral blood, taken from a patient treated with radiotherapy plus ipilimumab. This sequence was found in a human donor with non-small cell lung cancer who had a partial response to radiotherapy plus ipilimumab. The chain joins TRBV9 to TRBJ2-5; D is unresolved. The CDR3 protein is CASSVSDLQVGTQYF. CDR3 nucleotide sequence: TGTGCCAGCAGCGTATCCGATTTGCAGGTCGGGACCCAGTACTTC.